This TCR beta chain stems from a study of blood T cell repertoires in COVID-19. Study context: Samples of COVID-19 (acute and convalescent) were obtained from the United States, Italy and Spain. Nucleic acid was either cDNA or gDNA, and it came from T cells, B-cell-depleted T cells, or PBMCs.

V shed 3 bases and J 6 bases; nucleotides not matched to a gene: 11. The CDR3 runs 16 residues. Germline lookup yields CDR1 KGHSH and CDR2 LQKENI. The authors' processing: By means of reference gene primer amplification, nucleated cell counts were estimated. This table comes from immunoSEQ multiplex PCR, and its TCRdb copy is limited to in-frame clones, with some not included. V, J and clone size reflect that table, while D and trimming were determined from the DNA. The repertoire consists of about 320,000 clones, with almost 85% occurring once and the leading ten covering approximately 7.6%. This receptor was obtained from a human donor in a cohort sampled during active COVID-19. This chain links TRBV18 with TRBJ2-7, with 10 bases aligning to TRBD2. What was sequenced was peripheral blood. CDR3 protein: CASSPPRLAGKSEQYF. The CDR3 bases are TGTGCCAGCTCACCCCCACGACTAGCGGGTAAAAGCGAGCAGTACTTC.